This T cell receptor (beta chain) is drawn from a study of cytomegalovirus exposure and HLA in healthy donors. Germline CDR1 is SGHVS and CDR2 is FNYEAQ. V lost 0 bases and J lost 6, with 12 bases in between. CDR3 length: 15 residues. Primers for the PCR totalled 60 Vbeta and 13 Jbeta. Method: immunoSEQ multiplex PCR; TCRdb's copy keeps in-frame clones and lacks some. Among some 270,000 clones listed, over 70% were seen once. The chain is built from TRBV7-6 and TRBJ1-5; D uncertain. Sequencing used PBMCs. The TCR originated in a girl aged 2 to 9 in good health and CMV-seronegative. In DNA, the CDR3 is TGTGCCAGCAGCTTAGCCGCAGGAGGGATTCAGCCCCAGCATTTT. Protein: CASSLAAGGIQPQHF. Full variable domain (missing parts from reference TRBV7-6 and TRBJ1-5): GAGVSQSPRYKVTKRGQDVALRCDPISGHVSLYWYRQALGQGPEFLTYFNYEAQQDKSGLPNDRFSAERPEGSISTLTIQRTEQRDSAMYRCASSLAAGGIQPQHFGDGTRLSIL.